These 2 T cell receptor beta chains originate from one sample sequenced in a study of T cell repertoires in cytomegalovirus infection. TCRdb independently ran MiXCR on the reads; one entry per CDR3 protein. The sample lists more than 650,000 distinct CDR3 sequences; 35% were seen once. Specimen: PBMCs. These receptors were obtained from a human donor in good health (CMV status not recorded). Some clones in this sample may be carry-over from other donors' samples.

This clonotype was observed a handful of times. CDR3 sequence: CASSLAHQETQYF. The CDR3 nucleotides read TGTGCCAGCAGCTTAGCCCACCAAGAGACCCAGTACTTC. The J gene is TRBJ2-5, the V gene TRBV7-8; D call uncertain. V lost 0 bases, J lost 0 bases, and 2 bases lay in between. CDR3 size: 13 residues. CDR1 and CDR2 (germline): SGHVS, FQNEAQ. Full variable domain (outside the CDR3, taken from reference TRBV7-8 and TRBJ2-5): GAGVSQSPRYKVAKRGQDVALRCDPISGHVSLFWYQQALGQGPEFLTYFQNEAQLDKSGLPSDRFFAERPEGSVSTLKIQRTQQEDSAVYLCASSLAHQETQYFGPGTRLLVL.

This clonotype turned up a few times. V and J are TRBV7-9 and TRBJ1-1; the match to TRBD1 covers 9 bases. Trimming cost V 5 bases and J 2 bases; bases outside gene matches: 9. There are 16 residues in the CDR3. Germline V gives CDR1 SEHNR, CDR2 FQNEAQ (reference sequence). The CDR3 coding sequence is TGTGCCAGCAGCGACCGGACAGGGGTGGGCAACACTGAAGCTTTCTTT. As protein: CASSDRTGVGNTEAFF.